This T cell receptor beta chain appears in the sequencing data of a study of CD8 T cells in Susac syndrome. Study-wide results and limits: The total CD8+ repertoires contained 15 to 20 Susac-specific public clones, and the CD8+ TEMRA repertoires contained five or six. Susac CD8+ cells expanded clonally the most in TEMRA cells and in active patients.

The RNA, roughly 0.5 to 1 ug, was put through reverse transcription using random hexamers. The CDR3 of TCR beta was amplified by immunoSEQ multiplex PCR across 54 Vbeta and 13 Jbeta. TCRdb called the immunoSEQ multiplex PCR reads again in MiXCR, with one record for every CDR3 protein. There are tens of thousands of distinct CDR3 sequences in the sample; roughly 96% occur only once, and approximately 0.57% lies in the top ten. Of note for this clonotype: The antigen remains undetermined.

Sequencing of TCR beta covered CD8+ and CD4+ T cells obtained from blood. CDR3 length equals 15 residues. V lost 2 bases and J lost 6, with 17 bases in between. The source is a human donor with Susac syndrome. Input material: CD8+ T cells from PBMCs. This chain joins TRBV23-1 and TRBJ2-7; perhaps D is TRBD1 or TRBD2 (5 bases each). TRBV23-1 falls under the ORF class, with uncertain function. CDR3 amino acids: CASSQISTGTVEQYF. The CDR3 nucleotides are TGCGCCAGCAGTCAAATCTCGACGGGGACGGTCGAGCAGTACTTC.